This T cell receptor (beta chain) was retrieved from a study of cytomegalovirus exposure and HLA in healthy donors. As to this clone: The antigen remains unidentified.

V dropped 4 bases and J dropped 2 bases, with 8 bases sitting between them. Germline V CDR1 and CDR2: MNHNY, SVGAGI (reference sequence). The CDR3 loop spans 13 amino acids. The primer mix had 60 Vbeta and 13 Jbeta primers. This table comes from immunoSEQ multiplex PCR, and its TCRdb copy is limited to in-frame clones, with some not included. The sample yields some 250,000 clones, roughly 87% seen once. Whole-study findings and limits: In a later analysis, at a false discovery rate of 0.05, about 16,000 TCR beta sequences matched HLA alleles. The authors confirmed in vitro that three CMV-associated chains were specific for CMV antigens.

The sample taken for sequencing was PBMCs. The sequence was obtained from a woman in her thirties or forties in good health and CMV-seropositive. The chain is built from TRBV6-6 and TRBJ1-1, with a tentative D call TRBD1 (5 bases). CDR3 nucleotides: TGTGCCAGCAGTTTTGACAGTAACACTGAAGCTTTCTTT. Translating gives CASSFDSNTEAFF.